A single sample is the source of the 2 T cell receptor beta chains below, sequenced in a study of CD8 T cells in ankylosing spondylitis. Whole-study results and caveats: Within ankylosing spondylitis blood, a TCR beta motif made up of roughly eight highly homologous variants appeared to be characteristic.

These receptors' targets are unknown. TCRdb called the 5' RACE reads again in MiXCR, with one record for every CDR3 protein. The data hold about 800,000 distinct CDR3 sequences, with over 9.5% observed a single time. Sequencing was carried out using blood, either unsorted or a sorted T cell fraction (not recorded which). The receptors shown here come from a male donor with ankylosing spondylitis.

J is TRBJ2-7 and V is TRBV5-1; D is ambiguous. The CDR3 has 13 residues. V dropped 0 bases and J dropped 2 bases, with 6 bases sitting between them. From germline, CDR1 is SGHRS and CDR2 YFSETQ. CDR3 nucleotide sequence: TGCGCCAGCAGCTTGGAGGTAGCCTACGAGCAGTACTTC. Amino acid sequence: CASSLEVAYEQYF. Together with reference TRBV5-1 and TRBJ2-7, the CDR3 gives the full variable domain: KAGVTQTPRYLIKTRGQQVTLSCSPISGHRSVSWYQQTPGQGLQFLFEYFSETQRNKGNFPGRFSGRQFSNSRSEMNVSTLELGDSALYLCASSLEVAYEQYFGPGTRLTVT.

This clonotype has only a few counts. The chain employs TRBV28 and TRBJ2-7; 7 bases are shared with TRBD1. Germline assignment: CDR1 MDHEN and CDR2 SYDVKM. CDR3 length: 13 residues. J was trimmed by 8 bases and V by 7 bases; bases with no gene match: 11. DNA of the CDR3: TGTGCCAGCACCCTACCCACAGGGGAAAAGCAGTACTTC. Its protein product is CASTLPTGEKQYF.